This T cell receptor (beta chain) is from a study of blood T cell repertoires in COVID-19. In the study overall: COVID-19 samples from acute and convalescent phases originated in the United States, Italy and Spain. PBMCs, B-cell-depleted T cells, or T cells provided the cDNA or gDNA that made up the material.

Germline CDR1 and CDR2: SEHNR and FQNEAQ (reference sequence). The ends lost 3 bases at V and 3 bases at J; junction bases unmatched: 5. The CDR3 is 17 residues long. TCRdb's table, derived via immunoSEQ multiplex PCR, lists solely in-frame clones and lacks some. The data show 490,000 or so clones, with around 85% seen just once and 8.3% held by the top ten. All enrollees were about 18 to 100 years old and from 20 to 30 US areas. Donors of Cohort 3 who recovered were those that had two negative PCRs, clearance, or symptom resolution. The sample comprised PBMCs or T cells enriched from blood (not recorded which). The V and J genes are TRBV7-9 and TRBJ2-3; the match to TRBD2 covers 14 bases. This TCR came from a woman aged 55-70 years who had recovered from COVID-19. DNA for the CDR3: TGTGCCAGCAGCTTGGGACTAGCGGGGGCCGGGACAGATACGCAGTATTTT. Translated, it gives CASSLGLAGAGTDTQYF.